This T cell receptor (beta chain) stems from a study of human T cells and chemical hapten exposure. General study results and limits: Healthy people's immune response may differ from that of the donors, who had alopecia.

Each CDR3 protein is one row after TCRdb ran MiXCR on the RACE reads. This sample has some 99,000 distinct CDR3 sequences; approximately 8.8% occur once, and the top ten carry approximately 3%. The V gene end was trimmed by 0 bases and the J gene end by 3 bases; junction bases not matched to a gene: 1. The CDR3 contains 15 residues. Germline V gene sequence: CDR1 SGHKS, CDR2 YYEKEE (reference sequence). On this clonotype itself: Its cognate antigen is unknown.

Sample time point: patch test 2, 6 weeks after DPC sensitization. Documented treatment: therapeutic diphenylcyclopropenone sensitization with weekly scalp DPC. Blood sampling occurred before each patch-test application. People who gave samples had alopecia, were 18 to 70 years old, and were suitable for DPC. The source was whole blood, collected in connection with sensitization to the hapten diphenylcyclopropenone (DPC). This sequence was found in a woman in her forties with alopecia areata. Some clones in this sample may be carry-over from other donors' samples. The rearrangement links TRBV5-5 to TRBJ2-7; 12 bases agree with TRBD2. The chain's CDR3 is CASSLETSGGYEQYF. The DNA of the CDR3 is TGTGCCAGCAGCTTGGAGACTAGCGGGGGCTACGAGCAGTACTTC.